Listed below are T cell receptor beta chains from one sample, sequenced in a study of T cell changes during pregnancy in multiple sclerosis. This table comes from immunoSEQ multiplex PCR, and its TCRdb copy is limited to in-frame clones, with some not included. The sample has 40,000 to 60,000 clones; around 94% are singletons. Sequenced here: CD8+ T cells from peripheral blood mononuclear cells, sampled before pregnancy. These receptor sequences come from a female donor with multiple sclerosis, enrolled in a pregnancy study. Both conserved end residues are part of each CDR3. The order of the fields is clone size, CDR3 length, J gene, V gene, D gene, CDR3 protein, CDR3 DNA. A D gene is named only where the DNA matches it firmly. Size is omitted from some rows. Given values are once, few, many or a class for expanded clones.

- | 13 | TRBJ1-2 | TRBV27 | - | CASSPQGLGGYTF | TGTGCCAGCAGCCCCCAGGGCTTGGGGGGCTACACCTTC
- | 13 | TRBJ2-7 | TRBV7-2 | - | CASSLNQGYEQYF | TGTGCCAGCAGCTTAAACCAGGGGTACGAGCAGTACTTC
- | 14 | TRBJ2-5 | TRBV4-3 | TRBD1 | CASSRDRGRETQYF | TGCGCCAGCAGCCGAGACAGGGGGAGAGAGACCCAGTACTTC
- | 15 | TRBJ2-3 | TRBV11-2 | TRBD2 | CASSASGGNTDTQYF | TGTGCCAGCAGCGCGAGCGGGGGAAACACAGATACGCAGTATTTT
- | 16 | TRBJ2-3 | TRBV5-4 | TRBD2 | CASSPGTSGVPVPQYF | TGTGCCAGCAGCCCAGGGACTAGCGGGGTCCCTGTTCCGCAGTATTTT
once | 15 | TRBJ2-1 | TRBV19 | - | CASSSAGAAIDEQFF | TGTGCCAGTAGTTCCGCAGGGGCGGCAATTGATGAGCAGTTCTTC
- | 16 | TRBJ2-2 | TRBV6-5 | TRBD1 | CASSYHMDRFTGELFF | TGTGCCAGCAGTTACCATATGGACAGGTTCACCGGGGAGCTGTTTTTT
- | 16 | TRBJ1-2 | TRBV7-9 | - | CASSPPGTSVEYGYTF | TGTGCCAGCAGCCCACCCGGGACTTCGGTTGAGTATGGCTACACCTTC
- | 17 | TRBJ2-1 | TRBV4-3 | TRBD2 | CASSQDVYPSGNNEQFF | TGCGCCAGCAGCCAAGATGTTTATCCTAGCGGGAACAATGAGCAGTTCTTC
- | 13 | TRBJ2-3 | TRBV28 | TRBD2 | CASSWTRTDTQYF | TGTGCCAGCAGTTGGACTAGGACAGATACGCAGTATTTT
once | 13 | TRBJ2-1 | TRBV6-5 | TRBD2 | CASSYGGGNEQFF | TGTGCCAGCAGTTACGGCGGGGGAAATGAGCAGTTCTTC
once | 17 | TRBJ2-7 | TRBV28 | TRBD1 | CASSPRQGRSWSYEQYF | TGTGCCAGCAGTCCTAGACAGGGGAGGAGTTGGTCCTACGAGCAGTACTTC
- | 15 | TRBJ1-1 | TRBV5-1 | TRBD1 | CASSINRGLNTEAFF | TGCGCCAGCAGCATAAACAGGGGCCTGAACACTGAAGCTTTCTTT